Listed here is a single TCR beta chain. The antigen remains undetermined. An end of the junction differs from the germline gene, which may be a read error. CDR3 length equals 15 residues. CDR1 is DFQATT and CDR2 is SNEGSKA in the germline V gene (reference sequence). The data belong to a study of T cells in Graves' hyperthyroidism and ophthalmopathy. Study outcomes and limitations: A model built on 13 V-J features separated ophthalmopathy from stable hyperthyroidism. Most expanded thyroid clonotypes above 0.001 recurred in blood.

Patients were excluded because of uncontrolled infection, other autoimmune disease, pregnancy or lactation. Amplification of TCR beta CDR3 regions was performed using RNA transcripts as template. The HTBI primer set was used in a first-round RT-PCR of the TCR CDR3. One entry per CDR3 protein results from TCRdb running MiXCR on the multiplex PCR reads. The profile shows 550,000 to 700,000 distinct CDR3 sequences, about 45% of them singletons. The sequencing sample was made of peripheral blood or thyroid tissue (not recorded which). The sequence was collected from an adult woman with Graves' disease, either hyperthyroidism or ophthalmopathy (not recorded which). V gene TRBV20-1 combines with J gene TRBJ2-7, with TRBD2 matching over 11 bases. The CDR3 reads CSADSGRGWTGELYF. CDR3 DNA sequence: TGCAGTGCTGATAGCGGGAGGGGCTGGACCGGGGAGCTGTACTTC.